Reported below is one T cell receptor (beta chain). Its matching antigen is unknown. Vbeta (60) and Jbeta (13) primers were used in the PCR. The data were produced by immunoSEQ multiplex PCR, yet TCRdb's version contains in-frame clones alone and is incomplete. This table holds about 210,000 clones, 78% found once. The data are from a study of cytomegalovirus exposure and HLA in healthy donors. Overall study findings and caveats: An analysis was carried out at a later point. It showed that HLA-associated TCR beta chains were more clonally expanded than equally common non-associated chains. Cytomegalovirus association was listed for 170 or so TCR beta chains. Roughly even sequencing depth across donors was the assumption behind the presence/absence analyses.

CDR1 and CDR2 (germline): SGHDT, YYEEEE. V lost 4 bases to trimming and J lost 3 bases; unmatched junction nucleotides: 6. CDR3 length: 15 amino acids. The chain combines TRBV5-6 with TRBJ2-1, with 8 nucleotides matching TRBD1. The source is a woman younger than 45 in good health and CMV-seropositive. Sequencing used PBMCs. The CDR3 loop reads CASSQRQGFYNEQFF. The CDR3 DNA follows: TGTGCCAGCAGCCAAAGACAGGGGTTCTACAATGAGCAGTTCTTC.